Shown below are 13 T cell receptor beta chains from a single sample sequenced in a study of immune evolution from preneoplasia to lung adenocarcinoma (dated by TCRdb to about 2021). The library came from the immunoSEQ multiplex PCR assay. TCRdb took this table from immuneACCESS and kept in-frame rearrangements with V and J called. Such tables lack part of the clones; where checked against another copy, unresolved V genes explain under half of the gap, and the rest is unexplained. In all, the sample holds around 3,800 clones, and roughly 80% of those were seen once. The top ten clones comprise approximately 3% of the sample. Sequenced: FFPE minimally invasive lung adenocarcinoma tissue. Reading the label with the study, this specimen's cell subset or site is: micro-invasive lung adenocarcinoma (MIA). Receptor source: a person aged 55 to 69 with lung adenocarcinoma.

CDR3 amino acids: CASSIGTGGNQPQHF. CDR3 nucleotide sequence: TGTGCCAGCAGCATTGGGACAGGGGGCAATCAGCCCCAGCATTTT. The rearrangement uses TRBV5-4 and TRBJ1-5; TRBD1 matches 10 bases. The CDR3 spans 15 residues. CDR1 is SGHNT, CDR2 YYREEE, per germline (reference sequence). V lost 4 bases, J lost 2 bases, and 3 bases stayed unmatched.

This clone was seen a few times. The V and J genes are TRBV10-1 and TRBJ1-1; D is unresolved. Trimming pared 2 bases from V and 11 bases from J, leaving 15 bases between. Germline loops: CDR1 WNHNN, CDR2 SYGVQD (reference sequence). This CDR3 has 13 residues. Here the CDR3 DNA reads TGCGCCAGCAGTGAGGAGCAGGCCGGTCGGGCTTTCTTT. Translated: CASSEEQAGRAFF.

This clone was seen more than once but under ten times. This chain's CDR3 is CAWRRKGQPLRGSYEQYF. The CDR3 DNA reads as TGTGCCTGGAGAAGGAAGGGACAGCCGTTACGGGGCTCCTACGAGCAGTACTTC. The chain combines TRBV30 with TRBJ2-7; 7 positions match TRBD1. The CDR3 totals 18 residues. V lost 3 bases to trimming and J lost 0 bases; unmatched junction nucleotides: 17. The germline CDR1 and CDR2 sequences are GTSNPN and SVGIG (reference sequence).

The V and J genes are TRBV7-9 and TRBJ2-1, with D perhaps matching TRBD1 or TRBD2 (7 bases each). The CDR3 totals 18 residues. Per the germline V gene, CDR1 is SEHNR and CDR2 is FQNEAQ (reference sequence). V was clipped by 4 bases and J by 7 bases, with 26 bases between them. The DNA of the CDR3 is TGTGCCAGCAGCTACCCCGGACAGGCCGGACTAGTGCTAAATGAGCAGTTCTTC. Protein sequence: CASSYPGQAGLVLNEQFF.

For this clone: At the DNA level, this CDR3 is encoded by other sequences in the same sample as well. The chain employs TRBV28 and TRBJ1-2; D may be TRBD1 (6 bases). In germline, CDR1 is MDHEN, CDR2 SYDVKM. V dropped 6 bases and J dropped 6 bases, with 8 bases sitting between them. The CDR3 runs to 11 residues. In nucleotides, the CDR3 is TGTGCCAGCAGCAGACAGGATGGCTACACCTTC. This sequence encodes CASSRQDGYTF.

The V gene is TRBV5-4, the J gene TRBJ2-7, with 7 bases that match TRBD1. The CDR3 is 15 amino acids. Germline CDR1 is SGHNT and CDR2 is YYREEE (reference sequence). V lost 4 bases, J lost 5 bases, and 12 bases stayed unmatched. The CDR3 DNA reads TGTGCCAGCAGCGCTCCGAAGGGGGCTGTAGACGAGCAGTACTTC. It encodes CASSAPKGAVDEQYF.

The chain carries TRBV6-1 and TRBJ1-5; D might be TRBD1 (6 bases). From germline, CDR1 is MNHNS and CDR2 SASEGT. This CDR3 has 12 residues. Trimming stripped 0 bases from V and 15 bases from J, with 12 bases between. The CDR3 nucleotides read TGTGCCAGCAGTGAAGCCGTCACAGGGTGGCATTTT. This gives the protein CASSEAVTGWHF.

The chain carries TRBV7-9 and TRBJ2-7, with a possible D match to TRBD2 (6 bases). V was trimmed by 3 bases and J by 0 bases, leaving 15 bases between them. This CDR3 spans 16 amino acids. Germline CDR1 and CDR2: SEHNR and FQNEAQ (reference sequence). The CDR3 nucleotides read TGTGCCAGCAGCTTTGGGCGGGGAGCGGGCTCCTACGAGCAGTACTTC. Its translation: CASSFGRGAGSYEQYF.

The rearrangement uses TRBV20-1 and TRBJ2-7; TRBD2 is a possible D gene (5 bases). CDR3 size: 10 residues. Trimming took off 3 bases at V and 7 bases at J, with 7 bases between the two ends. Germline V gene lookup returns CDR1 DFQATT and CDR2 SNEGSKA (reference sequence). The CDR3 DNA sequence: TGCAGTGCTAGGAGGGAGGAGCAGTACTTC. This encodes CSARREEQYF.

This chain joins TRBV18 and TRBJ2-7; 10 positions match TRBD1. The V and J ends lost 5 bases and 4 bases, in that order; junction bases with no gene match: 8. Germline V gene lookup returns CDR1 KGHSH and CDR2 LQKENI. This CDR3 contains 15 residues. CDR3 sequence (DNA): TGTGCCAGCTCATCGTCCGACAGGGGGCTATACGAGCAGTACTTC. Translating it yields CASSSSDRGLYEQYF.

The V call is TRBV27, the J call TRBJ2-5; 7 nucleotides line up with TRBD1. The length of the CDR3 is 14 residues. With V trimmed by 5 bases and J by 4 bases, 7 bases remained unmatched. Per the germline V gene, CDR1 is MNHEY and CDR2 is SMNVEV (reference sequence). As DNA, the CDR3 is TGTGCCAGCAGTGCTGAGGGGACAGCAGAGACCCAGTACTTC. Protein sequence: CASSAEGTAETQYF.

The genes are TRBV19 and TRBJ2-1; 7 nucleotides align to TRBD1. There are 14 residues in the CDR3. Per germline, CDR1 LNHDA and CDR2 SQIVND (reference sequence). The ends lost 4 bases at V and 4 bases at J; junction bases unmatched: 4. CDR3 DNA: TGTGCCAGTAGTAGGACAGGCACTTACAATGAGCAGTTCTTC. Translation gives CASSRTGTYNEQFF.

This chain links TRBV7-9 with TRBJ2-7; 8 bases map to TRBD2. CDR3 length equals 16 residues. Germline V gene lookup returns CDR1 SEHNR and CDR2 FQNEAQ (reference sequence). Trimming at V came to 5 bases and at J to 0 bases, leaving 9 bases not matched to a gene. The CDR3, as DNA: TGTGCCAGCAGCCCGGGTGGGAGCGGGAGCTCCTACGAGCAGTACTTC. It yields the protein CASSPGGSGSSYEQYF.